This TCR beta chain was sequenced for a study of T cells in localized non-small cell lung cancer. This clone appeared once. Its antigen is as yet unknown. Study-level results: The study found T cell clonality highest in uninvolved adjacent lung, above tumor.

The germline gives CDR1 SGDLS, CDR2 YYNGEE. The CDR3 extends over 14 amino acids. With 0 bases clipped from V and 3 bases from J, the junction kept 3 bases outside the gene matches. This table comes from immunoSEQ multiplex PCR, and its TCRdb copy is limited to in-frame clones, with some not included. The data contain more than 15,000 clones, over 75% of them seen just once; the ten biggest clones take up around a quarter. The material sequenced was peripheral blood, taken before any cancer treatment. The chain combines TRBV9 with TRBJ2-7; TRBD1 agrees at 7 bases. The TCR sequence derives from a female donor over 55 with stage III squamous cell lung carcinoma. The CDR3 nucleotides read TGTGCCAGCAGCGTAGCCGGGACAGACTACGAGCAGTACTTC. It encodes CASSVAGTDYEQYF.